A single sample is the source of the 27 T cell receptor beta chains below, sequenced in a study of CD4+ T cells in melanoma. Using immunoSEQ multiplex PCR, the repertoire was profiled, and TCRdb retains in-frame clones only, with some absent. The sample includes 50,000 to 60,000 clones, over 60% of them seen just once. The sample was tumor tissue. These receptors all stem from a human donor with melanoma.

This clone has more than one count but fewer than ten. The chain has TRBV7-9 and TRBJ2-7, with D maybe TRBD2 (6 bases). Per the germline V gene, CDR1 is SEHNR and CDR2 is FQNEAQ (reference sequence). The CDR3 consists of 15 residues. V was shortened by 4 bases and J by 3 bases, with 16 bases between the two germline ends. CDR3 sequence: CASSSNVGSHYEQYF. For the CDR3, the DNA is TGTGCCAGCAGCTCTAACGTCGGGAGTCACTACGAGCAGTACTTC.

The chain carries TRBV2 and TRBJ1-2, with D unresolved. V was pared by 5 bases and J by 8 bases, with 9 bases between. CDR3 size: 11 residues. CDR1 is SNHLY, CDR2 FYNNEI, per germline. The CDR3 coding sequence is TGTGCCAGCAGTCGGGTCCCGGGCTACACCTTC. This gives the protein CASSRVPGYTF. Drawing the rest from reference TRBV2 and TRBJ1-2, the complete variable domain is EPEVTQTPSHQVTQMGQEVILRCVPISNHLYFYWYRQILGQKVEFLVSFYNNEISEKSEIFDDQFSVERPDGSNFTLKIRSTKLEDSAMYFCASSRVPGYTFGSGTRLTVV.

The rearrangement uses TRBV6-5 and TRBJ1-4; TRBD1 aligns across 7 bases. CDR3 size: 14 residues. Germline V gene sequence: CDR1 MNHEY, CDR2 SVGAGI. V lost 5 bases and J lost 8; bases outside the gene matches: 8. The CDR3 DNA is TGTGCCAGCAGTCAAGGACAGGCGGGGGAAAAACTGTTTTTT. This translates into CASSQGQAGEKLFF.

J is TRBJ1-4 and V is TRBV5-1; tentative D call: TRBD1 (6 bases). Germline CDR1 SGHRS, CDR2 YFSETQ. The V gene lost 5 bases and the J gene lost 0 bases, with 11 bases spanning the gap. The CDR3 runs to 15 residues. The CDR3 region has the DNA TGCGCCAGCAGTTTTGGACAGACAACTAATGAAAAACTGTTTTTT. It encodes CASSFGQTTNEKLFF.

The gene calls are TRBV5-8 and TRBJ2-1; 8 bases agree with TRBD2. The germline V gene has CDR1 SGHTS and CDR2 YDEGEE. The CDR3 runs 12 residues. The V segment lost 4 bases and the J segment 9 bases; nucleotides outside the gene matches: 3. CDR3 coding DNA: TGTGCCAGCAGCCCGCGGGGGGCTGAGCAGTTCTTC. It encodes CASSPRGAEQFF.

This chain joins TRBV10-3 and TRBJ2-3, with 11 bases aligning to TRBD2. Germline values: CDR1 ENHRY, CDR2 SYGVKD. CDR3 size: 18 residues. The J segment lost 3 bases and the V segment lost 4 bases, leaving 12 bases of the junction unmatched. The CDR3 nucleotides read TGTGCCATCAGTGCTCGTATTGGCCGACTAGCGGGGACAGATACGCAGTATTTT. Translating it yields CAISARIGRLAGTDTQYF.

The genes are TRBV6-5 and TRBJ1-1; a weak D match, TRBD1 (5 bases). Per the germline V gene, CDR1 is MNHEY and CDR2 is SVGAGI. The CDR3 extends over 15 amino acids. V was cut by 6 bases and J by 1 base, with 15 bases left in between. The CDR3, as DNA: TGTGCCAGCAGCCCTCCGGGACGGACGAACACTGAAGCTTTCTTT. This translates into CASSPPGRTNTEAFF.

The chain uses TRBV30 and TRBJ2-7; no reliable D call. From germline, CDR1 is GTSNPN and CDR2 SVGIG (reference sequence). The CDR3 contains 14 residues. Trimming shortened V by 4 bases and J by 1 base, and 14 bases separated the two germline ends. CDR3 in amino acids: CAWKEGRNSYEQYF. Written as DNA, the CDR3 is TGTGCCTGGAAGGAAGGCAGGAATTCCTACGAGCAGTACTTC. The whole variable domain, remainder taken from reference TRBV30 and TRBJ2-7, is SQTIHQWPATLVQPVGSPLSLECTVEGTSNPNLYWYRQAAGRGLQLLFYSVGIGQISSEVPQNLSASRPQDRQFILSSKKLLLSDSGFYLCAWKEGRNSYEQYFGPGTRLTVT.

CDR3 sequence (DNA): TGTGCCAGCAGAGAGGGGGGGCTTAGCACAGATACGCAGTATTTT. It yields the protein CASREGGLSTDTQYF. V gene TRBV6-1 combines with J gene TRBJ2-3; tentative D call: TRBD2 (7 bases). V dropped 6 bases and J dropped 0 bases, with 13 bases sitting between them. The CDR3 contains 15 residues. Germline V gives CDR1 MNHNS, CDR2 SASEGT.

V is TRBV5-1 and J is TRBJ1-2; D possibly corresponds to TRBD1 (6 bases). Germline V gene sequence: CDR1 SGHRS, CDR2 YFSETQ. This CDR3 contains 15 residues. Trimming stripped 0 bases from V and 3 bases from J, with 12 bases between. Here the CDR3 reads CASSLGGQRHYGYTF. In nucleotides, the CDR3 is TGCGCCAGCAGCTTGGGCGGACAGAGACACTATGGCTACACCTTC.

This sequence joins TRBV9 and TRBJ1-1; tentatively, D is TRBD1 (5 bases). Deletions cut 4 bases from V and 1 base from J, with 11 bases between. CDR3 length equals 14 residues. The V gene's germline CDR1 is SGDLS and CDR2 YYNGEE. The CDR3 DNA reads TGTGCCAGCAGCCCCCGAGACAGGAACACTGAAGCTTTCTTT. As protein: CASSPRDRNTEAFF.

The chain employs TRBV6-5 and TRBJ2-3, with D maybe TRBD2 (5 bases). V dropped 5 bases and J dropped 6 bases, with 15 bases sitting between them. The germline CDR1 and CDR2 sequences are MNHEY and SVGAGI. The CDR3 loop spans 14 amino acids. The CDR3 loop is CASSRWVARDTQYF. CDR3 bases: TGTGCCAGCAGTCGGTGGGTAGCGCGCGATACGCAGTATTTT.

The rearrangement joins TRBV4-1 to TRBJ2-1; D is unclear. The V gene lost 1 base and the J gene lost 5 bases, with 12 bases spanning the gap. The CDR3 runs to 15 residues. Germline assignment: CDR1 MGHRA and CDR2 YSYEKL. CDR3 nucleotide sequence: TGCGCCAGCAGCCAAGTCGCAACTGCTGACAATGAGCAGTTCTTC. Translating it yields CASSQVATADNEQFF.

The rearrangement joins TRBV2 to TRBJ2-7; perhaps D is TRBD1 or TRBD2 (5 bases each). Germline values: CDR1 SNHLY, CDR2 FYNNEI. With 7 bases removed from V and 0 bases from J, the gap between germline ends came to 16 bases. This CDR3 contains 15 residues. For the CDR3, the DNA is TGTGCCAGCACGGGGTCGGACGGGACCTCCTACGAGCAGTACTTC. Its protein is CASTGSDGTSYEQYF.

The V call is TRBV28, the J call TRBJ2-5; D remains ambiguous. The germline gives CDR1 MDHEN, CDR2 SYDVKM. CDR3 size: 15 residues. Trimming pared 3 bases from V and 3 bases from J, leaving 14 bases between. CDR3 in amino acids: CASSFQRVQKETQYF. CDR3 nucleotide sequence: TGTGCCAGCAGTTTCCAAAGGGTGCAGAAAGAGACCCAGTACTTC.

This clone occurred many times. J is TRBJ2-1 and V is TRBV19, with a tentative D call TRBD1 (8 bases). Between the trimmed V and J ends, which lost 7 bases and 0 bases, there was a span of 13 bases. This CDR3 has 15 amino acids. Germline CDR1 and CDR2: LNHDA and SQIVND (reference sequence). DNA for the CDR3: TGTGCCAGTAAACAGGGGGGGAGCTCCTACAATGAGCAGTTCTTC. Its translation is CASKQGGSSYNEQFF.

The gene calls are TRBV11-2 and TRBJ1-6; 7 nucleotides line up with TRBD1. The V and J ends lost 5 bases and 1 base, in that order; junction bases with no gene match: 5. Germline V gene lookup returns CDR1 SGHAT and CDR2 FQNNGV. CDR3 length: 16 residues. CDR3: CASSPRGGSYNSPLHF. Here the CDR3 DNA reads TGTGCCAGCAGCCCCAGGGGGGGATCCTATAATTCACCCCTCCACTTT.

This clone was counted a few times. The CDR3 spells CASSLQGNSPLHF. The CDR3 DNA is TGTGCCAGCAGCTTACAGGGAAATTCACCCCTCCACTTT. The chain recombines TRBV7-3 with TRBJ1-6, with D perhaps matching TRBD1 (5 bases). From germline, CDR1 is SGHTA and CDR2 FQGTGA. V was cut by 2 bases and J by 7 bases, with 6 bases left in between. There are 13 residues in the CDR3.

This clone showed up just once. V and J are TRBV15 and TRBJ2-1; the match to TRBD2 covers 10 bases. The V segment lost 9 bases and the J segment 9 bases; nucleotides outside the gene matches: 8. CDR1 and CDR2 from the germline V gene are LNHNV and YYDKDF (reference sequence). This CDR3 is built from 13 residues. The CDR3, as DNA: TGTGCCACGAGCGGGGGGGTTGACCGTGAGCAGTTCTTC. This encodes CATSGGVDREQFF.

DNA of the CDR3: TGTGCCAGCAGCCCAGGGACTAGCGGGGGTTCGTACAATGAGCAGTTCTTC. Protein: CASSPGTSGGSYNEQFF. The chain recombines TRBV11-3 with TRBJ2-1; 14 positions agree with TRBD2. From germline, CDR1 is SGHNT and CDR2 YENEEA. V trimming: 5 bases; J trimming: 4 bases; junction bases outside the gene matches: 7. The CDR3 runs 17 residues.

The rearrangement links TRBV7-3 to TRBJ2-5; TRBD2 might be the D (7 bases). V lost 3 bases and J lost 2, with 13 bases in between. This CDR3 has 15 residues. Per germline, CDR1 SGHTA and CDR2 FQGTGA. CDR3 DNA: TGTGCCAGCAGCTTTAACGGGGGGCCTCAAGAGACCCAGTACTTC. This encodes CASSFNGGPQETQYF.

V gene TRBV6-5 combines with J gene TRBJ1-1, with D perhaps TRBD1 (5 bases). This CDR3 comprises 14 residues. V lost 10 bases and J 1 base, leaving 16 bases between the germline ends. Germline CDR1 and CDR2: MNHEY and SVGAGI. In DNA, the CDR3 is TGTGCCACCATCCGAATCGGGGGGAACACTGAAGCTTTCTTT. Its protein is CATIRIGGNTEAFF.

CDR3 nucleotides: TGCGCCAGCAGCCCCTACTCCACCTACAATGAGCAGTTCTTC. Protein: CASSPYSTYNEQFF. This chain links TRBV5-1 with TRBJ2-1; D gene unclear. Trimming cost V 4 bases and J 2 bases, with 10 bases left between them. Germline V gene data show CDR1 as SGHRS and CDR2 as YFSETQ. CDR3 size: 14 residues.

The chain carries TRBV5-8 and TRBJ2-7; 7 nucleotides align to TRBD1. V shed 4 bases and J 6 bases; nucleotides not matched to a gene: 7. The CDR3 length is 13 residues. Germline V gene sequence: CDR1 SGHTS, CDR2 YDEGEE. Here the CDR3 reads CASSIGTAGEQYF. The CDR3 region has the DNA TGTGCCAGCAGCATCGGGACAGCTGGCGAGCAGTACTTC. Combining the CDR3 with reference TRBV5-8 and TRBJ2-7 gives the whole variable domain EAGVTQSPTHLIKTRGQQATLRCSPISGHTSVYWYQQALGLGLQFLLWYDEGEERNRGNFPPRFSGRQFPNYSSELNVNALELEDSALYLCASSIGTAGEQYFGPGTRLTVT.

The CDR3, as DNA: TGCGCCAGCAGCCAAGAAGGGGGGGCAGGGAGGGGCTACACCTTC. It encodes CASSQEGGAGRGYTF. The V gene is TRBV4-1, the J gene TRBJ1-2; TRBD1 might be the D (6 bases). This CDR3 is 15 amino acids long. The V and J ends lost 0 bases and 8 bases respectively, with 16 bases between them. Germline loops: CDR1 MGHRA, CDR2 YSYEKL.

This clone was seen only a few times. The J gene is TRBJ1-2, the V gene TRBV10-3; TRBD1 might be the D (5 bases). V lost 7 bases to trimming and J lost 2 bases, with 14 bases between them. CDR3 size: 14 residues. Germline V CDR1 and CDR2: ENHRY, SYGVKD. The CDR3 coding sequence is TGTGCCATCACCGACGGGACGGAGAACTATGGCTACACCTTC. Its protein product is CAITDGTENYGYTF.

This chain links TRBV6-6 with TRBJ2-2, with a tentative D call TRBD1 (6 bases). V was cut by 10 bases and J by 3 bases, with 15 bases left in between. The CDR3 has 14 amino acids. Germline values: CDR1 MNHNY, CDR2 SVGAGI (reference sequence). The CDR3 region has the DNA TGTGCCATACGACAGGTTAGGGACACCGGGGAGCTGTTTTTT. Its protein is CAIRQVRDTGELFF.